This passage covers 27 T cell receptor beta chains from one sample sequenced in a study of shared clonotypes between healthy human individuals. This table comes from immunoSEQ multiplex PCR, and its TCRdb copy is limited to in-frame clones, with some not included. The table records some 2,100,000 clones, around 93% of them present only once. As defined, naive CD8 cells were CD45RO-negative and positively selected for CCR7, with terminally differentiated effector memory CD45RA+ cells excluded. The sample consisted of naive CD8+ T cells from PBMCs. The receptor set was obtained from a man between 18 and 35 years old in good health. Some clones in this sample may be carry-over from other donors' samples.

The V call is TRBV7-6, the J call TRBJ2-7; 10 nucleotides agree with TRBD1. V lost 5 bases, J lost 0 bases, and 7 bases stayed unmatched. The CDR3 runs 16 residues. Germline CDR1 reads SGHVS; CDR2 reads FNYEAQ. Here the CDR3 DNA reads TGTGCCAGCAGCGAACGGACAGGGGGGAGCTCCTACGAGCAGTACTTC. This encodes CASSERTGGSSYEQYF.

The chain recombines TRBV10-3 with TRBJ1-1; 7 nucleotides line up with TRBD1. Germline CDR1 and CDR2: ENHRY and SYGVKD. This CDR3 contains 12 residues. Losses at the gene ends were 6 bases for V and 7 bases for J; bases not matched to a gene: 5. The CDR3 DNA sequence: TGTGCCATCAGCCCACAGGGGAGTGAAGCTTTCTTT. It translates to CAISPQGSEAFF.

With regard to this clone: The same CDR3 is also encoded by other DNA sequences in this sample. The chain couples TRBV6-1 to TRBJ2-7; D gene unclear. Looked up from germline, CDR1 is MNHNS and CDR2 is SASEGT. There are 14 residues in the CDR3. Trimming removed 2 bases at V and 0 bases at J, with 8 bases between. CDR3: CASSELAGSYEQYF. In DNA, the CDR3 is TGTGCCAGCAGTGAACTTGCAGGCTCCTACGAGCAGTACTTC.

The chain couples TRBV11-2 to TRBJ2-7; D may match TRBD1 or TRBD2 (5 bases each). V was clipped by 3 bases and J by 2 bases, with 11 bases between them. Per the germline V gene, CDR1 is SGHAT and CDR2 is FQNNGV. The CDR3 sequence is 14 residues long. The CDR3 region is CASSFGTVAYEQYF. CDR3 in DNA: TGTGCCAGCAGCTTCGGGACGGTGGCCTACGAGCAGTACTTC.

This clone is a singleton in its sample. The CDR3 spells CASSQVPDYEQYF. CDR3 bases: TGCGCCAGCAGCCAAGTTCCCGACTACGAGCAGTACTTC. The V and J genes are TRBV4-1 and TRBJ2-7; no definite D call. Germline V lookup: CDR1 MGHRA, CDR2 YSYEKL. CDR3 length: 13 residues. Trimming stripped 1 base from V and 3 bases from J, with 7 bases between.

The chain uses TRBV15 and TRBJ2-7, with D possibly called TRBD1 or TRBD2 (7 bases each). CDR1 is LNHNV and CDR2 is YYDKDF in the germline V gene (reference sequence). Trimming stripped 5 bases from V and 1 base from J, with 21 bases between. The CDR3 is 17 residues long. CDR3 amino acids: CATSGEGEGANSYEQYF. The CDR3 DNA reads as TGTGCCACCAGCGGCGAGGGGGAGGGGGCGAATTCCTACGAGCAGTACTTC.

V gene TRBV28 combines with J gene TRBJ2-1; 13 nucleotides agree with TRBD2. The CDR3 has 18 amino acids. The ends lost 5 bases at V and 0 bases at J; junction bases unmatched: 7. Germline CDR1 is MDHEN and CDR2 is SYDVKM. CDR3 amino acids: CASSRPLAGGSSYNEQFF. In nucleotides, the CDR3 is TGTGCCAGCAGTCGACCACTAGCGGGGGGGAGCTCCTACAATGAGCAGTTCTTC.

V usage is TRBV11-2 and J usage is TRBJ2-1; D remains ambiguous. There are 13 residues in the CDR3. CDR1 SGHAT and CDR2 FQNNGV come from the germline V gene. The V end was cut by 0 bases, the J end by 14 bases, with 14 bases between. The CDR3 protein is CASSLEPLWREFF. CDR3 DNA: TGTGCCAGCAGCTTAGAACCCCTCTGGCGAGAGTTCTTC.

V is TRBV4-1 and J is TRBJ2-5; a weak D match, TRBD2 (5 bases). Germline loops: CDR1 MGHRA, CDR2 YSYEKL. Deletions cut 3 bases from V and 2 bases from J, with 13 bases between. The CDR3 runs 15 residues. The CDR3 is CASSHERDYQETQYF. The CDR3 DNA is TGCGCCAGCAGCCATGAGAGAGACTATCAAGAGACCCAGTACTTC.

The rearrangement links TRBV27 to TRBJ2-7, with D uncertain. V lost 4 bases to trimming and J lost 4 bases, with 11 bases between them. CDR1 and CDR2 (germline): MNHEY, SMNVEV (reference sequence). This CDR3 spans 13 amino acids. The CDR3 protein is CASSYGDMYEQYF. Written as DNA, the CDR3 is TGTGCCAGCAGTTATGGAGATATGTACGAGCAGTACTTC.

The genes are TRBV7-8 and TRBJ1-2; the D gene is possibly TRBD1 (5 bases). Germline V gives CDR1 SGHVS, CDR2 FQNEAQ. The CDR3 is 12 amino acids. With 5 bases removed from V and 5 bases from J, the gap between germline ends came to 9 bases. CDR3 region: CASSPDTYGYTF. CDR3 coding DNA: TGTGCCAGCAGCCCGGACACTTATGGCTACACCTTC.

In its sample, this clone was seen a few times. The V call is TRBV7-9, the J call TRBJ1-2; unclear D gene. Germline CDR1 and CDR2: SEHNR and FQNEAQ (reference sequence). This CDR3 has 12 residues. V was shortened by 1 base and J by 8 bases, with 8 bases between the two germline ends. The CDR3 nucleotides read TGTGCCAGCAGCTTAGAACCTTTCGGCTACACCTTC. This encodes CASSLEPFGYTF.

The genes are TRBV27 and TRBJ1-1; 8 bases agree with TRBD1. The CDR3 is made up of 15 amino acids. After removal of 0 bases from V and 4 bases from J, the junction contained 4 bases not matched to a gene. Germline CDR1 reads MNHEY; CDR2 reads SMNVEV (reference sequence). CDR3 in amino acids: CASSLSPGGRTEAFF. The CDR3 DNA reads TGTGCCAGCAGTTTATCCCCAGGGGGCCGCACTGAAGCTTTCTTT.

Worth noting for this clone: Different DNA sequences within this sample yield the same CDR3. The genes are TRBV20-1 and TRBJ1-2, with D unclear. Trimming removed 5 bases at V and 4 bases at J, with 8 bases between. CDR3 length: 11 amino acids. Germline CDR1 reads DFQATT; CDR2 reads SNEGSKA (reference sequence). The CDR3 DNA reads as TGCAGTGCTCCACCCGCCTATGGCTACACCTTC. Protein sequence: CSAPPAYGYTF.

The CDR3 spells CASSFGQGSYGYTF. The DNA for the CDR3 is TGTGCCAGCAGTTTTGGACAGGGGAGCTATGGCTACACCTTC. The rearrangement uses TRBV28 and TRBJ1-2, with 9 bases fitting TRBD1. Germline V CDR1 and CDR2: MDHEN, SYDVKM. CDR3 length equals 14 residues. J lost 4 bases, V lost 3 bases, and 3 bases had no gene match.

The genes are TRBV7-9 and TRBJ2-3; D is possibly TRBD2 (6 bases). The CDR3 has 12 residues. Germline V CDR1 and CDR2: SEHNR, FQNEAQ (reference sequence). With 8 bases removed from V and 5 bases from J, the gap between germline ends came to 11 bases. In DNA, the CDR3 is TGTGCCAGCCGCCAGGGAGGAGATACGCAGTATTTT. Translated, it gives CASRQGGDTQYF.

V and J are TRBV9 and TRBJ1-5, with D unresolved. Germline CDR1 and CDR2: SGDLS and YYNGEE. CDR3 length: 10 residues. The germline V and J ends were trimmed by 5 bases and 7 bases, with 4 bases remaining between them. The CDR3 is CASSGQPQHF. The CDR3, as DNA: TGTGCCAGCAGTGGACAGCCCCAGCATTTT.

The genes are TRBV29-1 and TRBJ2-1; 9 bases are shared with TRBD1. The CDR3 runs to 17 residues. The V segment lost 1 base and the J segment 0 bases; nucleotides outside the gene matches: 7. Germline V gene lookup returns CDR1 SQVTM and CDR2 ANQGSEA. CDR3 DNA sequence: TGCAGCGTTGAAGGCTTTGACAGGGGGAGCTCCTACAATGAGCAGTTCTTC. Protein: CSVEGFDRGSSYNEQFF.

The chain carries TRBV7-3 and TRBJ1-5; 7 bases map to TRBD1. With 4 bases clipped from V and 0 bases from J, the junction kept 9 bases outside the gene matches. CDR3 length: 17 amino acids. Germline CDR1 SGHTA, CDR2 FQGTGA. CDR3 loop: CASSSFRDSPSNQPQHF. The CDR3 DNA reads as TGTGCCAGCAGCTCCTTCCGGGACAGCCCTAGCAATCAGCCCCAGCATTTT.

As to this clone: Additional DNA sequences in this sample encode the identical CDR3. The chain couples TRBV7-9 to TRBJ1-3; a weak D match, TRBD1 (6 bases). The CDR3 has 15 amino acids. V lost 1 base and J 4 bases, leaving 11 bases between the germline ends. The germline V gene has CDR1 SEHNR and CDR2 FQNEAQ (reference sequence). The CDR3 reads CASSLVGGLGNTIYF. The CDR3 DNA sequence: TGTGCCAGCAGCTTAGTGGGGGGGCTCGGAAACACCATATATTTT. Supplemented by reference TRBV7-9 and TRBJ1-3, the full variable domain reads DTGVSQNPRHKITKRGQNVTFRCDPISEHNRLYWYRQTLGQGPEFLTYFQNEAQLEKSRLLSDRFSAERPKGSFSTLEIQRTEQGDSAMYLCASSLVGGLGNTIYFGEGSWLTVV.

This chain uses TRBV2 with TRBJ2-2; D may correspond to TRBD1 or TRBD2 (6 bases each). Germline CDR1 is SNHLY and CDR2 is FYNNEI. The length of the CDR3 is 18 residues. Between the trimmed V and J ends, which lost 5 bases and 2 bases, there was a span of 21 bases. Here the CDR3 reads CASSSIAARGANTGELFF. Here the CDR3 DNA reads TGTGCCAGCAGTTCCATTGCTGCAAGGGGGGCCAACACCGGGGAGCTGTTTTTT.

This clone occurred a few times. Additional DNA sequences in this sample encode the identical CDR3. This chain uses TRBV28 with TRBJ1-1; D uncertain. This CDR3 contains 14 residues. The germline CDR1 and CDR2 sequences are MDHEN and SYDVKM. V shed 4 bases and J shed 5 bases, with 14 bases lying between them. The CDR3 DNA sequence: TGTGCCAGCAGTTCCCCCGGGGTGGATACTGAAGCTTTCTTT. Translation gives CASSSPGVDTEAFF.

The rearrangement uses TRBV5-1 and TRBJ2-2; TRBD1 matches at 11 bases. CDR3 length: 15 residues. V lost 4 bases to trimming and J lost 4 bases; unmatched junction nucleotides: 3. The germline V gene has CDR1 SGHRS and CDR2 YFSETQ. The CDR3 region is CASSGGTGGTGELFF. CDR3 nucleotide sequence: TGCGCCAGCAGCGGCGGGACAGGGGGCACCGGGGAGCTGTTTTTT.

This clone was seen only a few times. This sample includes further DNA sequences coding for the same CDR3. The V call is TRBV9, the J call TRBJ1-2; D might be TRBD1 (5 bases). The CDR3 has 12 amino acids. V lost 2 bases and J lost 6, with 8 bases in between. CDR1 SGDLS and CDR2 YYNGEE come from the germline V gene. CDR3 residues: CASSVGLDGYTF. DNA for the CDR3: TGTGCCAGCAGCGTGGGGCTTGATGGCTACACCTTC. Full variable domain (missing parts from reference TRBV9 and TRBJ1-2): DSGVTQTPKHLITATGQRVTLRCSPRSGDLSVYWYQQSLDQGLQFLIQYYNGEERAKGNILERFSAQQFPDLHSELNLSSLELGDSALYFCASSVGLDGYTFGSGTRLTVV.

The chain employs TRBV10-3 and TRBJ1-1; 7 nucleotides match TRBD1. V lost 10 bases and J lost 2; bases outside the gene matches: 7. The CDR3 is made up of 13 amino acids. The germline V gene encodes CDR1 ENHRY and CDR2 SYGVKD. CDR3 in amino acids: CATRDSQNTEAFF. Here the CDR3 DNA reads TGTGCCACCAGGGACAGCCAAAACACTGAAGCTTTCTTT.

The chain carries TRBV9 and TRBJ1-1; a weak D match, TRBD1 (5 bases). This CDR3 has 13 amino acids. V was shortened by 7 bases and J by 5 bases, with 15 bases between the two germline ends. Germline V CDR1 and CDR2: SGDLS, YYNGEE. The CDR3 here is CASAPGGRTEAFF. The CDR3 nucleotides are TGTGCCAGCGCGCCGGGGGGAAGAACTGAAGCTTTCTTT.

V gene TRBV7-3 combines with J gene TRBJ2-2; TRBD1 matches at 11 bases. V shed 5 bases and J 4 bases; nucleotides not matched to a gene: 9. Germline V lookup: CDR1 SGHTA, CDR2 FQGTGA. The CDR3 length is 17 residues. The DNA for the CDR3 is TGTGCCAGCAGCCAAACCTCGGGACAGGGGGTCACCGGGGAGCTGTTTTTT. The encoded protein is CASSQTSGQGVTGELFF.